Listed here are 9 T cell receptor beta chains from one sample, sequenced in a study of blood T cells in healthy people across ages. The use of a sample-barcoded 5' primer and a J-beta primer mix characterized a second PCR of 7 to 11 cycles. TCRdb independently ran MiXCR on the 5' RACE reads; one entry per CDR3 protein. The table includes approximately 900,000 distinct CDR3 sequences, around 49% detected once. Material: blood. These receptors came from a man aged 30 to 45 in good health.

This clonotype was recorded a few times. V gene TRBV5-1 combines with J gene TRBJ1-2, with D possibly being TRBD1 (6 bases). Trimming removed 4 bases from V and 0 bases from J, with 13 bases in between. CDR1 and CDR2 from the germline V gene are SGHRS and YFSETQ. The CDR3 length is 15 residues. CDR3 residues: CASSEGERANYGYTF. The DNA for the CDR3 is TGCGCCAGCAGCGAGGGGGAAAGGGCTAACTATGGCTACACCTTC.

This chain connects TRBV20-1 to TRBJ1-1, with a weak D call TRBD1 (6 bases). Germline values: CDR1 DFQATT, CDR2 SNEGSKA (reference sequence). Trimming removed 3 bases from V and 6 bases from J, with 11 bases in between. This CDR3 comprises 12 residues. CDR3 loop: CSASGGRPEAFF. The CDR3 coding sequence is TGCAGTGCTAGCGGGGGGCGTCCTGAAGCTTTCTTT.

The V gene is TRBV5-1, the J gene TRBJ2-1; 10 bases are a match to TRBD1. The CDR3 contains 18 residues. Germline V gene sequence: CDR1 SGHRS, CDR2 YFSETQ. V lost 4 bases, J lost 2 bases, and 12 bases stayed unmatched. CDR3 nucleotides: TGCGCCAGCAGCCTAGAGGGACAGGGGTTGTTTCCCTACAATGAGCAGTTCTTC. Protein sequence: CASSLEGQGLFPYNEQFF. Together with reference TRBV5-1 and TRBJ2-1, the CDR3 gives the full variable domain: KAGVTQTPRYLIKTRGQQVTLSCSPISGHRSVSWYQQTPGQGLQFLFEYFSETQRNKGNFPGRFSGRQFSNSRSEMNVSTLELGDSALYLCASSLEGQGLFPYNEQFFGPGTRLTVL.

The chain links TRBV5-1 to TRBJ2-4; the match to TRBD2 covers 10 bases. This CDR3 comprises 18 residues. Trimming cost V 4 bases and J 0 bases; bases outside gene matches: 10. Per germline, CDR1 SGHRS and CDR2 YFSETQ. The CDR3, as DNA: TGCGCCAGCAGCCCCAGGTCTAGCGGGGGTCGAGCCAAAAACATTCAGTACTTC. Translated: CASSPRSSGGRAKNIQYF.

The chain couples TRBV11-2 to TRBJ1-2; a possible D gene is TRBD1 (5 bases). The V gene's germline CDR1 is SGHAT and CDR2 FQNNGV. Trimming pared 5 bases from V and 1 base from J, leaving 14 bases between. There are 15 residues in the CDR3. The CDR3, as DNA: TGTGCCAGCAGCGAAGACAGCTTTCTTAACTATGGCTACACCTTC. This sequence encodes CASSEDSFLNYGYTF.

This chain uses TRBV10-2 with TRBJ1-2, with 7 bases lining up with TRBD1. The CDR3 has 14 residues. Trimming removed 0 bases from V and 4 bases from J; junction bases left unmatched: 2. In germline, CDR1 is WSHSY, CDR2 SAAADI. DNA for the CDR3: TGCGCCAGCAGTGAGTCATCAGGGGGCTATGGCTACACCTTC. Encoded protein: CASSESSGGYGYTF.

J is TRBJ2-3 and V is TRBV7-9; TRBD1 agrees at 8 bases. This CDR3 is built from 15 residues. Germline values: CDR1 SEHNR, CDR2 FQNEAQ (reference sequence). The J segment lost 3 bases and the V segment lost 5 bases, leaving 7 bases of the junction unmatched. CDR3 residues: CASSQGQAGTDTQYF. The CDR3 nucleotides are TGTGCCAGCAGCCAGGGACAGGCGGGGACAGATACGCAGTATTTT.

This clonotype was counted a few times. This may stem from a read error, because a much larger clone lies one nucleotide away. CDR3 DNA sequence: TGTGCCAGCAGCTTAGATCGGGACAGGGTCGAAAAACTGTTTTTT. It yields the protein CASSLDRDRVEKLFF. The chain joins TRBV7-2 to TRBJ1-4, with 9 bases aligning to TRBD1. The junction had 5 bases not matched to a gene; V was cut back by 1 base and J by 8 bases. CDR1 SGHTA and CDR2 FQGNSA come from the germline V gene. The CDR3 runs 15 residues.

The rearrangement joins TRBV27 to TRBJ2-7, with D possibly being TRBD1 (6 bases). Between the trimmed V and J ends, which lost 7 bases and 2 bases, there was a span of 12 bases. Germline loops: CDR1 MNHEY, CDR2 SMNVEV (reference sequence). There are 13 residues in the CDR3. CDR3 nucleotides: TGTGCCAGCACCCCCGGGGACACCTACGAGCAGTACTTC. It encodes CASTPGDTYEQYF.